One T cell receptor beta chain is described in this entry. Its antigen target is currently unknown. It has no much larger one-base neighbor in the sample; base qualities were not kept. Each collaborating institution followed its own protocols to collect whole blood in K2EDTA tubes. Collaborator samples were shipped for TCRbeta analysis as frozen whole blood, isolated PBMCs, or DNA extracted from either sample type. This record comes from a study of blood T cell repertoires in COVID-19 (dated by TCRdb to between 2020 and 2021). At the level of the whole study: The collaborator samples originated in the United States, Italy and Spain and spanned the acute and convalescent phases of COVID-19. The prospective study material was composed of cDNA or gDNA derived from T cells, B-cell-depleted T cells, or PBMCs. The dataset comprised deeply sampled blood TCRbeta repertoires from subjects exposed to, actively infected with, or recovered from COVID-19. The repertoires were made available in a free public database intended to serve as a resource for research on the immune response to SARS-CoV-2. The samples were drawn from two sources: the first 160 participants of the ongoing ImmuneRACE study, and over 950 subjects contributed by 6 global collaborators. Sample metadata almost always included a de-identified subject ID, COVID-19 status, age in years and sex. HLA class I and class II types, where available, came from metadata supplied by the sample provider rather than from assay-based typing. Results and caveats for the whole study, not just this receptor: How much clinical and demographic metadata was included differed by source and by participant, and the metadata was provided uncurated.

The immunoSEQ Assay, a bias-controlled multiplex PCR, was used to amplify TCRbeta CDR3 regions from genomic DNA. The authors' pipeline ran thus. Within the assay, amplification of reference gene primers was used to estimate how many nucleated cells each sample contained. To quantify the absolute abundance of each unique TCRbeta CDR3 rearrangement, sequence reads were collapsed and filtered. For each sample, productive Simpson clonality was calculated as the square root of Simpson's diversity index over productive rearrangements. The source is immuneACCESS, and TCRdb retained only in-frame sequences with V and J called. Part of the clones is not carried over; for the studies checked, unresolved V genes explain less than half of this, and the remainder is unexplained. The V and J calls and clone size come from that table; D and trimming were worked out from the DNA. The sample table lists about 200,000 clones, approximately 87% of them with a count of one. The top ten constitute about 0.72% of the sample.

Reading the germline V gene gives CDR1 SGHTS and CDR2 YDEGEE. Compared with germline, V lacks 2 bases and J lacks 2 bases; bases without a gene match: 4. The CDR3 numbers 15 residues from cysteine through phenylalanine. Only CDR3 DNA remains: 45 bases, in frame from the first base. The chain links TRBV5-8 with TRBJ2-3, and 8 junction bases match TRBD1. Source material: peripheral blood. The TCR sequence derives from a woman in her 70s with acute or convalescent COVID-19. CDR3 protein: CASSFGTGHTDTQYF. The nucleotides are TGTGCCAGCAGCTTTGGGACAGGTCACACAGATACGCAGTATTTT.